This is a list of T cell receptor beta chains from one sample in a study of shared clonotypes between healthy human individuals. Sequencing used immunoSEQ multiplex PCR; TCRdb keeps in-frame clones, though not all of them. The top ten clones hold roughly 1.2% of a sample with 1.6 million or so clones, 95% to 97% of them seen once. Sequencing was done on a sample of naive CD4+ T cells sorted from blood. These TCRs come from a man under 40 in good health. CDR3s leave out the opening cysteine and the closing phenylalanine or tryptophan. Fields, in order: J gene, clone size, V gene, CDR3 protein. Clone size is shown for a subset of rows, as once, few, many or a class of expanded clone.

J: TRBJ1-2; size: .; V: TRBV28; CDR3: ASSLASTPTTNYGYT
J: TRBJ2-1; size: once; V: TRBV2; CDR3: ASSGQGAVSSSSQF
J: TRBJ2-1; size: .; V: TRBV11-3; CDR3: ASSFRGRGSNEQF
J: TRBJ2-7; size: .; V: TRBV28; CDR3: ASRTGQSYEQY
J: TRBJ2-3; size: .; V: TRBV6-1; CDR3: ASSGAHGGGGGTDTQY
J: TRBJ2-3; size: .; V: TRBV28; CDR3: ASSFGLAGGYSTDTQY
J: TRBJ2-7; size: .; V: TRBV9; CDR3: ASSRTSGSYEQY
J: TRBJ2-1; size: once; V: TRBV7-2; CDR3: ASSSRTRGRNEQF
J: TRBJ1-2; size: .; V: TRBV18; CDR3: ASSPPEAVIYGYT
J: TRBJ1-1; size: .; V: TRBV5-1; CDR3: ASSLAITDLFTEAF
J: TRBJ2-7; size: .; V: TRBV5-3; CDR3: ARSWGQDDYNNRYTKREQY
J: TRBJ2-1; size: .; V: TRBV19; CDR3: ASSSAGGMYNEQF
J: TRBJ1-3; size: .; V: TRBV25-1; CDR3: ASSSGNTIY
J: TRBJ2-3; size: .; V: TRBV7-9; CDR3: ASSFGGFLDTQY
J: TRBJ2-7; size: .; V: TRBV10-3; CDR3: AISAGGQGAYEQY
J: TRBJ1-4; size: .; V: TRBV7-9; CDR3: ASSFRGTNEKLF
J: TRBJ2-1; size: .; V: TRBV5-1; CDR3: ASSPTGLAGGGEQF
J: TRBJ2-3; size: .; V: TRBV10-3; CDR3: AISGMTRDTQY
J: TRBJ2-7; size: .; V: TRBV10-3; CDR3: AIRRGPYEQY
J: TRBJ2-7; size: .; V: TRBV5-5; CDR3: ASSLGPGAPYEQY
J: TRBJ1-5; size: .; V: TRBV6-1; CDR3: ASSVWGIRGDQPQH
J: TRBJ2-1; size: .; V: TRBV5-1; CDR3: ASRLRPTGLAHNEQF
J: TRBJ2-3; size: .; V: TRBV2; CDR3: ASKLEGTIY